The 9 T cell receptor beta chains below come from one sample, sequenced in a study of CD8 T cells in ankylosing spondylitis. Study-wide findings and caveats: A motif in TCR beta, a set of several highly homologous variants, appeared characteristic of ankylosing spondylitis blood.

A single record per CDR3 protein comes from TCRdb applying MiXCR to the 5' RACE reads. The sample shows under 450,000 distinct CDR3 sequences, about a sixth of them seen only once. No antigen has been identified for these receptors. Material: blood, either unsorted or a sorted T cell fraction (not recorded which). The receptors here all came from a male donor with ankylosing spondylitis.

This clonotype was observed a handful of times. A read error may produce the germline difference seen at one junction end. V gene TRBV10-3 combines with J gene TRBJ1-2; D gene ambiguous. The CDR3 sequence is 13 residues long. Germline CDR1 and CDR2: ENHRY and SYGVKD. The CDR3 loop is CATSESKGDGYTF. CDR3 DNA sequence: TGTGCCACCAGTGAGTCGAAGGGTGATGGCTACACCTTC.

The chain joins TRBV4-3 to TRBJ2-1; the D gene is possibly TRBD2 (6 bases). V was trimmed by 0 bases and J by 3 bases, leaving 12 bases between them. The CDR3 is 16 amino acids. CDR1 is LGHNA, CDR2 YSLEER, per germline. CDR3 in amino acids: CASSQDRGKYYNEQFF. CDR3 nucleotides: TGCGCCAGCAGCCAAGATCGCGGGAAATACTACAATGAGCAGTTCTTC.

This chain links TRBV7-8 with TRBJ2-5; D is possibly TRBD1 or TRBD2 (5 bases each). The V end was cut by 1 base, the J end by 7 bases, with 13 bases between. This CDR3 has 14 residues. The germline CDR1 and CDR2 sequences are SGHVS and FQNEAQ. CDR3 DNA sequence: TGTGCCAGCAGCTTAGACGGGACCCGGGGGACCCAGTACTTC. It specifies CASSLDGTRGTQYF.

This clonotype was counted a few times. The chain recombines TRBV5-1 with TRBJ1-6, with 7 bases lining up with TRBD1. Trimming at V came to 4 bases and at J to 5 bases, leaving 9 bases not matched to a gene. CDR1 is SGHRS and CDR2 is YFSETQ in the germline V gene. CDR3 size: 16 residues. CDR3 residues: CASSLGGTENNSPLHF. In nucleotides, the CDR3 is TGCGCCAGCAGCCTGGGGGGGACAGAAAATAATTCACCCCTCCACTTT.

This clonotype was counted between two and nine times. The J gene is TRBJ1-5, the V gene TRBV27; possible D gene TRBD1, 6 bases. The CDR3 runs 17 residues. Trimming pared 5 bases from V and 4 bases from J, leaving 21 bases between. Looked up from germline, CDR1 is MNHEY and CDR2 is SMNVEV (reference sequence). The chain's CDR3 is CASSPSPLGGDNQPQHF. CDR3 DNA sequence: TGTGCCAGCAGTCCATCCCCTTTAGGGGGAGATAATCAGCCCCAGCATTTT.

The DNA for the CDR3 is TGTGCCAGCTCACCTAGTCCCTCCTACGAGCAGTACTTC. Its protein is CASSPSPSYEQYF. The chain recombines TRBV18 with TRBJ2-7; D remains ambiguous. This CDR3 is 13 amino acids long. Trimming took off 3 bases at V and 0 bases at J, with 6 bases between the two ends. Looked up from germline, CDR1 is KGHSH and CDR2 is LQKENI.

Only a few counts were recorded for this clonotype. V is TRBV5-1 and J is TRBJ1-1, with TRBD1 matching over 8 bases. With V trimmed by 3 bases and J by 0 bases, 4 bases remained unmatched. The CDR3 runs 15 residues. Germline V CDR1 and CDR2: SGHRS, YFSETQ. The DNA of the CDR3 is TGCGCCAGCAGCTACGACAGGGGTATGAACACTGAAGCTTTCTTT. Encoded protein: CASSYDRGMNTEAFF.

Many counts were recorded for this clonotype. The J gene is TRBJ1-3, the V gene TRBV12-3 or TRBV12-4; possibly TRBD1 for D (5 bases). Deletions cut 8 bases from V and 4 bases from J, with 15 bases between. The CDR3 sequence is 14 residues long. This CDR3 reads CASYHPGRGNTIYF. In DNA, the CDR3 is TGTGCCAGCTACCACCCGGGACGAGGAAACACCATATATTTT.

The chain has TRBV10-3 and TRBJ1-5, with TRBD1 matching over 8 bases. V was clipped by 6 bases and J by 4 bases; unmatched bases: 8. Germline loops: CDR1 ENHRY, CDR2 SYGVKD. The CDR3 length is 15 residues. CDR3 bases: TGTGCCATCAGACTAGGACAGGGAGTAAATCAGCCCCAGCATTTT. Its protein is CAIRLGQGVNQPQHF.